A single sample is the source of the 3 T cell receptor beta chains below, sequenced in a study of shared clonotypes between healthy human individuals. TCRdb's table, derived via immunoSEQ multiplex PCR, lists solely in-frame clones and lacks some. The sample lists some 2.3 million clones, approximately 95% occurring once. The sequenced sample consisted of naive CD4+ T cells from PBMCs. Subset specified: CD45RA+ positively selected. These receptors originate from a man between 18 and 35 years old in good health. Some clones in this sample may be carry-over from other donors' samples.

This sequence joins TRBV6-5 and TRBJ2-7, with a tentative D call TRBD2 (6 bases). The germline CDR1 and CDR2 sequences are MNHEY and SVGAGI. V lost 2 bases, J lost 6 bases, and 14 bases lay in between. The CDR3 loop spans 14 amino acids. The DNA of the CDR3 is TGTGCCAGCAGTTACGGTGGCGGGATCGCCGAGCAGTACTTC. This encodes CASSYGGGIAEQYF.

This chain uses TRBV2 with TRBJ2-1; D is unresolved. Germline CDR1 reads SNHLY; CDR2 reads FYNNEI. Deletions cut 1 base from V and 9 bases from J, with 7 bases between. The CDR3 has 12 amino acids. Written as DNA, the CDR3 is TGTGCCAGCAGTGAAGGGCGGAGTGAGCAGTTCTTC. Its translation: CASSEGRSEQFF.

The rearrangement uses TRBV7-3 and TRBJ2-3; 8 positions match TRBD2. Germline values: CDR1 SGHTA, CDR2 FQGTGA. The V gene end was trimmed by 1 base and the J gene end by 0 bases; junction bases not matched to a gene: 15. The CDR3 runs 20 residues. DNA for the CDR3: TGTGCCAGCAGCTTAAAAAGGCGGGAGGACCCAGCAGGTAGCACAGATACGCAGTATTTT. This sequence encodes CASSLKRREDPAGSTDTQYF.